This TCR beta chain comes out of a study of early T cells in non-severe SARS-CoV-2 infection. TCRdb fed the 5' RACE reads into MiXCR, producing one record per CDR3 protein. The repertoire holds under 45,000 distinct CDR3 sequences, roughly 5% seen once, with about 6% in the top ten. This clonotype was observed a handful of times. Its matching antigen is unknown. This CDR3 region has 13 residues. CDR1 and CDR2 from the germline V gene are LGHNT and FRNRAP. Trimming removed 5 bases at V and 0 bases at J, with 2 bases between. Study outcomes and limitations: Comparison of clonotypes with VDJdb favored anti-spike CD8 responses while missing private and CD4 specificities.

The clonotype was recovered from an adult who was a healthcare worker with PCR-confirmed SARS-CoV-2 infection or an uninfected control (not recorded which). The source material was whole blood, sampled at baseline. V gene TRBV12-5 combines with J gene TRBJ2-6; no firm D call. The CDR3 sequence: CASGNSGANVLTF. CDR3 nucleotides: TGTGCTAGTGGTAACTCTGGGGCCAACGTCCTGACTTTC.